Included here is one T cell receptor (beta chain) sequence, with context. Antigen specificity is unknown. Clones were sequenced by immunoSEQ multiplex PCR, and TCRdb holds only the in-frame ones, with some missing. Found here are about 77,000 clones, more than 70% of them singletons; the top ten hold under 25%. The sample is drawn from a study of T cells in localized non-small cell lung cancer. Whole-study findings and limits: Measurement of T cell clonality placed uninvolved adjacent lung highest, above the level in tumor. Longer overall survival associated with higher blood T cell density; shorter survival with higher adjacent-lung clonality.

The CDR3 has 16 amino acids. With V trimmed by 4 bases and J by 0 bases, 8 bases remained unmatched. Germline-derived CDR1 and CDR2 are SGHRS and YFSETQ. The chain carries TRBV5-1 and TRBJ2-5; 8 positions match TRBD1. This TCR derives from a woman aged 35 to 69 with stage I squamous cell lung carcinoma. Sequencing was performed on peripheral blood, taken before any cancer treatment. The CDR3: CASSPGQGAYQETQYF. CDR3 nucleotide sequence: TGCGCCAGCAGCCCCGGGCAGGGGGCGTACCAAGAGACCCAGTACTTC. Based on the CDR3 plus reference TRBV5-1 and TRBJ2-5, the full variable domain is KAGVTQTPRYLIKTRGQQVTLSCSPISGHRSVSWYQQTPGQGLQFLFEYFSETQRNKGNFPGRFSGRQFSNSRSEMNVSTLELGDSALYLCASSPGQGAYQETQYFGPGTRLLVL.